The 21 T cell receptor beta chains below were found in one sample sequenced in a study of T cell repertoires in cytomegalovirus infection (dated by TCRdb to about 2019). Data came from an Illumina HiSeq 1500. Through fastp at Q25 and MiXCR, TCRdb rebuilt clones from the public reads, retaining in-frame beta chains. For every CDR3 protein sequence, its rows merge into one entry that carries the most common genes and DNA. Present in this sample are roughly 280,000 distinct CDR3 sequences, around 15% of which were seen just once. Of the sample, 8.5% to 9% is held by the ten largest clones. Sequencing was done on a sample of PBMCs. These receptors all stem from a human donor in good health (CMV status not recorded). Some clones in this sample may be carry-over from other donors' samples.

The chain employs TRBV5-6 and TRBJ2-5; D not certain. This CDR3 is 13 amino acids long. V was pared by 4 bases and J by 4 bases, with 11 bases between. Germline CDR1 and CDR2: SGHDT and YYEEEE. The CDR3 here is CASSPDHAETQYF. In DNA form, the CDR3 reads TGTGCCAGCAGCCCAGACCACGCAGAGACCCAGTACTTC. Drawing the rest from reference TRBV5-6 and TRBJ2-5, the complete variable domain is DAGVTQSPTHLIKTRGQQVTLRCSPKSGHDTVSWYQQALGQGPQFIFQYYEEEERQRGNFPDRFSGHQFPNYSSELNVNALLLGDSALYLCASSPDHAETQYFGPGTRLLVL.

This clonotype was detected a few times. This sequence joins TRBV20-1 and TRBJ2-1; 7 positions agree with TRBD2. Trimming cost V 1 base and J 7 bases; bases outside gene matches: 4. The CDR3 is 13 amino acids. Germline V gene lookup returns CDR1 DFQATT and CDR2 SNEGSKA (reference sequence). The CDR3 DNA follows: TGCAGTGCTAGAGGCGGGAGTGGGAATGAGCAGTTCTTC. This translates into CSARGGSGNEQFF.

This chain links TRBV20-1 with TRBJ2-3; a weak D match, TRBD2 (5 bases). The V end lost 1 base, the J end lost 6 bases, and 20 bases lay between the germline ends. The CDR3 is 16 residues long. CDR1 DFQATT and CDR2 SNEGSKA come from the germline V gene (reference sequence). The CDR3 DNA follows: TGCAGTGCTAGAGGAGGTGTAGGGATGGGAGCGGATACGCAGTATTTT. As protein: CSARGGVGMGADTQYF.

The chain links TRBV5-6 to TRBJ2-3; D remains unclear. In germline, CDR1 is SGHDT, CDR2 YYEEEE. V lost 2 bases and J 0 bases, leaving 13 bases between the germline ends. This CDR3 spans 16 amino acids. This CDR3 reads CASSFGSKLSTDTQYF. The CDR3 DNA sequence: TGTGCCAGCAGCTTTGGGTCAAAATTAAGCACAGATACGCAGTATTTT.

This clonotype was seen repeatedly, ten times or more. The chain recombines TRBV10-1 with TRBJ2-3; 12 bases match TRBD2. There are 14 residues in the CDR3. J was trimmed by 6 bases and V by 4 bases; bases with no gene match: 2. CDR1 WNHNN and CDR2 SYGVQD come from the germline V gene (reference sequence). In DNA form, the CDR3 reads TGCGCCAGCAGTGGACTAGCGGGGGCTGATACGCAGTATTTT. Its protein product is CASSGLAGADTQYF.

This clonotype was picked up many times. The genes are TRBV6-1 and TRBJ2-5, with 7 bases aligning to TRBD1. V shed 6 bases, J shed 2 bases, and the junction held 12 bases outside the gene matches. The CDR3 extends over 16 amino acids. The germline V gene has CDR1 MNHNS and CDR2 SASEGT. The CDR3 nucleotides are TGTGCCAGCAGAGATTCTCGGGACAGCCGACAAGAGACCCAGTACTTC. Translating gives CASRDSRDSRQETQYF.

This clonotype has ten or more counts. This chain links TRBV25-1 with TRBJ1-1, with 7 bases lining up with TRBD1. Germline loops: CDR1 MGHDK, CDR2 SYGVNS. CDR3 length: 13 residues. The ends lost 6 bases at V and 5 bases at J; junction bases unmatched: 6. The CDR3 loop reads CASRTGALTEAFF. For the CDR3, the DNA is TGTGCCAGCAGAACAGGGGCTCTGACTGAAGCTTTCTTT.

This clonotype has a handful of counts. This chain links TRBV20-1 with TRBJ1-6; no definite D call. Looked up from germline, CDR1 is DFQATT and CDR2 is SNEGSKA (reference sequence). Trimming left V 4 bases short and J 9 bases short, with 13 bases between. There are 13 residues in the CDR3. This chain's CDR3 is CSANPEGVSPLHF. The CDR3 DNA sequence: TGCAGTGCTAACCCCGAAGGCGTTTCACCCCTCCACTTT.

The V gene is TRBV27, the J gene TRBJ1-1, with a tentative D call TRBD1 (5 bases). The CDR3 loop spans 17 amino acids. Per germline, CDR1 MNHEY and CDR2 SMNVEV (reference sequence). Trimming stripped 2 bases from V and 0 bases from J, with 16 bases between. The CDR3 nucleotides are TGTGCCAGCAGTTTAAGATCCCTACAGGCGATGAACACTGAAGCTTTCTTT. Translation gives CASSLRSLQAMNTEAFF.

This chain links TRBV28 with TRBJ1-1, with TRBD1 identical over 7 bases. Looked up from germline, CDR1 is MDHEN and CDR2 is SYDVKM. The CDR3 loop spans 14 amino acids. V was pared by 5 bases and J by 6 bases, with 9 bases of the junction left unmatched. The CDR3, as DNA: TGTGCCAGCAGTCAACGACAGGGTTGGTCTGAAGCTTTCTTT. It translates to CASSQRQGWSEAFF.

This clonotype was counted ten times or more. This chain links TRBV7-4 with TRBJ1-5, with TRBD1 matching over 12 bases. Germline CDR1 and CDR2: SGHVT and SQSDAQ. The ends lost 5 bases at V and 5 bases at J; junction bases unmatched: 10. CDR3 length equals 17 residues. DNA for the CDR3: TGTGCCAGCAGCACCGGGACAGGGGGCTCGAGGGATCAGCCCCAGCATTTT. Its protein is CASSTGTGGSRDQPQHF.

This clonotype was counted many times. The gene calls are TRBV15 and TRBJ2-2; D gene uncertain. The V gene's germline CDR1 is LNHNV and CDR2 YYDKDF (reference sequence). The CDR3 length is 16 residues. V shed 1 base and J shed 4 bases, with 13 bases lying between them. The CDR3 loop is CATSRANLLGTGELFF. DNA for the CDR3: TGTGCCACCAGCAGAGCAAACCTCCTGGGCACCGGGGAGCTGTTTTTT.

This chain connects TRBV4-2 to TRBJ2-2; D is unresolved. Germline CDR1 LGHNA, CDR2 YNFKEQ. V was shortened by 0 bases and J by 4 bases, with 12 bases between the two germline ends. The CDR3 runs to 16 residues. The CDR3 sequence: CASSQDPGSVTGELFF. The CDR3, as DNA: TGTGCCAGCAGCCAAGATCCCGGGTCCGTCACCGGGGAGCTGTTTTTT.

This clonotype was seen a single time. The J gene is TRBJ1-5, the V gene TRBV5-4; no reliable D call. Trimming removed 3 bases from V and 11 bases from J, with 12 bases in between. The length of the CDR3 is 12 residues. CDR1 and CDR2 (germline): SGHNT, YYREEE (reference sequence). Written as DNA, the CDR3 is TGTGCCAGCAGCTACGACTACGGGACCCAGCATTTT. Translating gives CASSYDYGTQHF. The variable domain in full, completed from reference TRBV5-4 and TRBJ1-5, reads ETGVTQSPTHLIKTRGQQVTLRCSSQSGHNTVSWYQQALGQGPQFIFQYYREEENGRGNFPPRFSGLQFPNYSSELNVNALELDDSALYLCASSYDYGTQHFGDGTRLSIL.

This clonotype came up many times. An end of the junction does not agree with germline; a read error may underlie this. The genes are TRBV7-7 and TRBJ2-3, with 9 bases matching TRBD2. Per the germline V gene, CDR1 is SSHAT and CDR2 is FNYEAQ (reference sequence). The CDR3 consists of 15 residues. CDR3 residues: CASSPLAGITDTQYF. CDR3 DNA sequence: TGTGCTAGCAGCCCCCTAGCGGGAATCACAGATACGCAGTATTTT.

This clonotype occurred many times. The chain joins TRBV9 to TRBJ1-4; no reliable D call. The CDR3 consists of 13 residues. Trimming took 4 bases from V and 8 from J, leaving 12 bases between them. The V gene's germline CDR1 is SGDLS and CDR2 YYNGEE. CDR3 in DNA: TGTGCCAGCAGCACCTCGACGGGAGAAAAACTGTTTTTT. The encoded protein is CASSTSTGEKLFF.

This clonotype was counted many times. This chain links TRBV20-1 with TRBJ2-7, with D tentatively TRBD1 (5 bases). CDR1 DFQATT and CDR2 SNEGSKA come from the germline V gene (reference sequence). V lost 5 bases, J lost 2 bases, and 13 bases lay in between. This CDR3 has 13 residues. The CDR3, as DNA: TGCAGTGCTGAACATAAGGGGACCTACGAGCAGTACTTC. This encodes CSAEHKGTYEQYF.

This clonotype was seen only a few times. The chain uses TRBV4-3 and TRBJ2-3; tentative D call: TRBD1 (6 bases). The CDR3 covers 15 residues. The V gene lost 0 bases and the J gene lost 6 bases, with 13 bases spanning the gap. CDR1 and CDR2 from the germline V gene are LGHNA and YSLEER. The CDR3 protein is CASSQDQGWADTQYF. The CDR3 bases are TGCGCCAGCAGCCAAGATCAGGGGTGGGCGGATACGCAGTATTTT.

This clonotype was counted at least ten times. The chain uses TRBV7-6 and TRBJ1-2, with 10 bases matching TRBD1. CDR1 is SGHVS, CDR2 FNYEAQ, per germline. This CDR3 contains 19 residues. V was pared by 5 bases and J by 0 bases, with 15 bases of the junction left unmatched. CDR3: CASSLIQTRDRGSNYGYTF. The DNA for the CDR3 is TGTGCCAGCAGCCTTATACAAACCCGGGACAGGGGTTCTAACTATGGCTACACCTTC.

The chain uses TRBV7-6 and TRBJ2-3; D ambiguous. Trimming removed 6 bases at V and 2 bases at J, with 6 bases between. The germline V gene has CDR1 SGHVS and CDR2 FNYEAQ. The CDR3 extends over 12 amino acids. CDR3 in amino acids: CASRSFTDTQYF. CDR3 DNA sequence: TGTGCCAGCAGAAGTTTCACAGATACGCAGTATTTT.

This clonotype has a handful of counts. The chain carries TRBV4-2 and TRBJ1-4; D uncertain. This CDR3 is 15 amino acids long. Germline CDR1 LGHNA, CDR2 YNFKEQ. The germline V and J ends were trimmed by 4 bases and 5 bases, with 14 bases remaining between them. CDR3 amino acids: CASSPVSEENEKLFF. CDR3 sequence (DNA): TGTGCCAGCAGCCCCGTGTCGGAGGAAAATGAAAAACTGTTTTTT.